This T cell receptor (beta chain) stems from a study of T cells of healthy individuals. Trimming cost V 3 bases and J 5 bases; bases outside gene matches: 4. The CDR3 runs to 14 residues. Germline CDR1 MGHRA, CDR2 YSYEKL. TCRdb re-analysed the 5' RACE reads in MiXCR, keeping a single row per CDR3 protein. This repertoire shows 95,000 to 100,000 distinct CDR3 sequences, roughly 18% found once; its top ten account for roughly 6.2%. This clonotype was counted at least ten times. The rearrangement joins TRBV4-1 to TRBJ1-1; 9 positions match TRBD1. This clonotype was obtained from a human donor in good health. CDR3 coding DNA: TGCGCCAGCAGCCAGACAGGGGGATTTACTGAAGCTTTCTTT. Amino acid sequence: CASSQTGGFTEAFF.